Shown below are 26 T cell receptor beta chains from a single sample sequenced in a study of cytotoxic CD8 clonotypes in ibrutinib-treated CLL. Assay used: immunoSEQ multiplex PCR; TCRdb lists only in-frame clones, some missing. The table records about 92,000 clones, approximately 80% of them present only once. The sequencing here drew on PBMCs, taken after 24 months of ibrutinib treatment. The receptors originated from a human donor with chronic lymphocytic leukemia.

CDR3 DNA: TGTGCCAGCAGCTCCCTTACTAGCACAGATACGCAGTATTTT. Its translation: CASSSLTSTDTQYF. This chain joins TRBV13 and TRBJ2-3, with no clear D. Germline CDR1 is PRHDT and CDR2 is FYEKMQ (reference sequence). The CDR3 has 14 amino acids. Trimming removed 4 bases from V and 0 bases from J, with 8 bases in between.

This chain connects TRBV2 to TRBJ1-2; TRBD1 matches at 8 bases. The CDR3 has 14 amino acids. In germline, CDR1 is SNHLY, CDR2 FYNNEI. V was pared by 7 bases and J by 0 bases, with 4 bases of the junction left unmatched. The CDR3 DNA reads as TGTGCCAGCATAGGACAGGGACCTAACTATGGCTACACCTTC. It yields the protein CASIGQGPNYGYTF. Complete variable domain (other parts from reference TRBV2 and TRBJ1-2): EPEVTQTPSHQVTQMGQEVILRCVPISNHLYFYWYRQILGQKVEFLVSFYNNEISEKSEIFDDQFSVERPDGSNFTLKIRSTKLEDSAMYFCASIGQGPNYGYTFGSGTRLTVV.

The J gene is TRBJ1-3, the V gene TRBV9; no reliable D call. The CDR3 totals 15 residues. Germline V lookup: CDR1 SGDLS, CDR2 YYNGEE. V shed 5 bases and J shed 3 bases, with 15 bases lying between them. CDR3 amino acids: CASSASSVGGNTIYF. CDR3 in DNA: TGTGCCAGCAGTGCAAGCTCGGTCGGTGGAAACACCATATATTTT.

This sequence joins TRBV12-5 and TRBJ2-3; the D gene is possibly TRBD1 (6 bases). The CDR3 is 15 residues long. CDR1 and CDR2 from the germline V gene are LGHNT and FRNRAP. Between the trimmed V and J ends, which lost 5 bases and 3 bases, there was a span of 15 bases. The CDR3 protein is CASGTQGLATDTQYF. The CDR3 DNA is TGTGCTAGTGGTACACAGGGTTTGGCGACAGATACGCAGTATTTT.

This chain links TRBV25-1 with TRBJ2-1, with 11 bases fitting TRBD2. V gave up 5 bases and J gave up 6 bases; unmatched junction bases: 9. Germline-derived CDR1 and CDR2 are MGHDK and SYGVNS. The CDR3 runs to 16 residues. The CDR3 is CASSKLAGEESNEQFF. Written as DNA, the CDR3 is TGTGCCAGCAGTAAACTAGCGGGAGAGGAGAGCAATGAGCAGTTCTTC.

The chain uses TRBV25-1 and TRBJ1-3; D call uncertain. The CDR3 consists of 12 residues. Between the trimmed V and J ends, which lost 5 bases and 8 bases, there was a span of 10 bases. Germline values: CDR1 MGHDK, CDR2 SYGVNS. CDR3: CASSNNLDTIYF. The CDR3 coding sequence is TGTGCCAGCAGTAACAACTTGGACACCATATATTTT. The variable domain in full, with the rest retrieved from reference TRBV25-1 and TRBJ1-3, is EADIYQTPRYLVIGTGKKITLECSQTMGHDKMYWYQQDPGMELHLIHYSYGVNSTEKGDLSSESTVSRIRTEHFPLTLESARPSHTSQYLCASSNNLDTIYFGEGSWLTVV.

The chain uses TRBV10-3 and TRBJ1-1; D gene ambiguous. V lost 0 bases to trimming and J lost 3 bases, with 14 bases between them. Germline V gene sequence: CDR1 ENHRY, CDR2 SYGVKD. The CDR3 totals 16 residues. The CDR3 loop is CAISESRVVFDTEAFF. The CDR3 region has the DNA TGTGCCATCAGTGAGTCGAGGGTCGTTTTCGACACTGAAGCTTTCTTT.

This chain uses TRBV5-1 with TRBJ1-6, with unresolved D. CDR1 SGHRS and CDR2 YFSETQ come from the germline V gene. This CDR3 is built from 14 residues. V lost 0 bases to trimming and J lost 9 bases, with 10 bases between them. CDR3 amino acids: CASSLERQVSPLHF. The CDR3, as DNA: TGCGCCAGCAGCTTGGAGAGGCAAGTTTCACCCCTCCACTTT.

The J gene is TRBJ1-2, the V gene TRBV28; D might be TRBD1 (6 bases). The CDR3 contains 13 residues. The germline V and J ends were trimmed by 6 bases and 8 bases, with 16 bases remaining between them. Germline-derived CDR1 and CDR2 are MDHEN and SYDVKM. CDR3 region: CASSRDTYLGYTF. The DNA of the CDR3 is TGTGCCAGCAGCCGGGACACTTACTTAGGCTACACCTTC.

The rearrangement uses TRBV6-6 and TRBJ2-5; weak D call: TRBD1 (5 bases). The CDR3 sequence is 15 residues long. From germline, CDR1 is MNHNY and CDR2 SVGAGI (reference sequence). V lost 5 bases to trimming and J lost 4 bases, with 17 bases between them. The CDR3 DNA follows: TGTGCCAGCAGTATCCAAGGTCAGGGCTTAGAGACCCAGTACTTC. It is translated as CASSIQGQGLETQYF.

This clone was detected a few times. V is TRBV10-3 and J is TRBJ1-2; no firm D call. Deletions cut 5 bases from V and 3 bases from J, with 7 bases between. This CDR3 has 12 residues. Germline lookup yields CDR1 ENHRY and CDR2 SYGVKD. CDR3 bases: TGTGCCATCAGTCCGGCCCACTATGGCTACACCTTC. Amino acid sequence: CAISPAHYGYTF.

The V gene is TRBV10-3, the J gene TRBJ1-2, with 8 bases matching TRBD1. CDR3 size: 14 residues. The J segment lost 2 bases and the V segment lost 3 bases, leaving 2 bases of the junction unmatched. From germline, CDR1 is ENHRY and CDR2 SYGVKD. Written as DNA, the CDR3 is TGTGCCATCAGTGATAGGACAGGGAACTATGGCTACACCTTC. Translated, it gives CAISDRTGNYGYTF.

This clone was counted between two and nine times. This chain uses TRBV27 with TRBJ1-5; D gene ambiguous. Trimming left V 5 bases short and J 3 bases short, with 8 bases between. CDR1 is MNHEY, CDR2 SMNVEV, per germline (reference sequence). The CDR3 sequence is 13 residues long. The CDR3 reads CASSPLINQPQHF. In nucleotides, the CDR3 is TGTGCCAGCAGTCCTTTGATCAATCAGCCCCAGCATTTT.

The chain recombines TRBV14 with TRBJ1-1; 9 bases agree with TRBD1. Losses at the gene ends were 4 bases for V and 11 bases for J; bases not matched to a gene: 11. Germline CDR1 reads SGHDN; CDR2 reads FVKESK. The CDR3 consists of 14 residues. CDR3 bases: TGTGCCAGCAGCCCAAATACCGGGACAGGGTCTGCTTTCTTT. Its protein product is CASSPNTGTGSAFF.

CDR3 protein: CASSPGQGLETQYF. CDR3 in DNA: TGCGCCAGCAGCCCGGGACAGGGGTTGGAGACCCAGTACTTC. V is TRBV5-1 and J is TRBJ2-5, with 10 bases that match TRBD1. This CDR3 has 14 amino acids. Looked up from germline, CDR1 is SGHRS and CDR2 is YFSETQ. J was trimmed by 5 bases and V by 4 bases; bases with no gene match: 5. The whole variable domain, filled in from reference TRBV5-1 and TRBJ2-5, reads KAGVTQTPRYLIKTRGQQVTLSCSPISGHRSVSWYQQTPGQGLQFLFEYFSETQRNKGNFPGRFSGRQFSNSRSEMNVSTLELGDSALYLCASSPGQGLETQYFGPGTRLLVL.

The rearrangement links TRBV5-1 to TRBJ2-7; 9 bases are shared with TRBD2. J lost 5 bases, V lost 5 bases, and 11 bases had no gene match. This CDR3 has 15 amino acids. Germline lookup yields CDR1 SGHRS and CDR2 YFSETQ. The DNA for the CDR3 is TGCGCCAGCAGTCCCCTAGCGGGGAGTATCAACGAGCAGTACTTC. This codes for CASSPLAGSINEQYF.

J is TRBJ2-1 and V is TRBV5-5; D remains unclear. Germline CDR1 is SGHKS and CDR2 is YYEKEE (reference sequence). There are 12 residues in the CDR3. The V end was cut by 2 bases, the J end by 12 bases, with 12 bases between. This CDR3 reads CASSFWMEGQFF. The DNA for the CDR3 is TGTGCCAGCAGCTTTTGGATGGAAGGGCAGTTCTTC.

The DNA for the CDR3 is TGTGCCAGCAGCGCCGACGGAATCAGCTATGGCTACACCTTC. Protein sequence: CASSADGISYGYTF. The chain links TRBV9 to TRBJ1-2; D is unclear. The CDR3 is made up of 14 amino acids. Germline CDR1 reads SGDLS; CDR2 reads YYNGEE. The V and J ends lost 3 bases and 4 bases respectively, with 13 bases between them.

This chain uses TRBV11-3 with TRBJ1-1; D possibly corresponds to TRBD1 (6 bases). Per germline, CDR1 SGHNT and CDR2 YENEEA. The CDR3 is 13 amino acids. Trimming removed 5 bases at V and 4 bases at J, with 11 bases between. CDR3 sequence (DNA): TGTGCCAGCAGCATAATGACAGGCACTGAAGCTTTCTTT. This sequence encodes CASSIMTGTEAFF.

The chain joins TRBV9 to TRBJ2-7; 8 nucleotides align to TRBD2. This CDR3 comprises 14 residues. The germline V gene encodes CDR1 SGDLS and CDR2 YYNGEE. Trimming took 3 bases from V and 6 from J; bases not matched to a gene: 8. CDR3 nucleotides: TGTGCCAGCAGCGCCACCTCGGGGGGGGTCGAGCAGTACTTC. Its protein is CASSATSGGVEQYF. The full variable domain, rest sourced from reference TRBV9 and TRBJ2-7, is DSGVTQTPKHLITATGQRVTLRCSPRSGDLSVYWYQQSLDQGLQFLIQYYNGEERAKGNILERFSAQQFPDLHSELNLSSLELGDSALYFCASSATSGGVEQYFGPGTRLTVT.

This clone was observed a handful of times. The gene calls are TRBV5-1 and TRBJ1-5; D unresolved. The CDR3 covers 15 residues. From germline, CDR1 is SGHRS and CDR2 YFSETQ. Trimming left V 4 bases short and J 0 bases short, with 11 bases between. The CDR3 loop reads CASSPEGYSNQPQHF. In DNA, the CDR3 is TGCGCCAGCAGCCCCGAAGGCTATAGCAATCAGCCCCAGCATTTT.

This clone occurred once. This chain links TRBV7-8 with TRBJ1-2; weak D call: TRBD1 (5 bases). V shed 4 bases and J shed 8 bases, with 14 bases lying between them. This CDR3 is built from 13 residues. Germline V gene data show CDR1 as SGHVS and CDR2 as FQNEAQ. The CDR3 loop is CASSWVAGWGYTF. CDR3 bases: TGTGCCAGCAGCTGGGTCGCAGGGTGGGGCTACACCTTC.

For the CDR3, the DNA is TGTGCCAGCAGTTCCGACCGGGACAGGGGGAACACTGAAGCTTTCTTT. Its translation is CASSSDRDRGNTEAFF. V usage is TRBV2 and J usage is TRBJ1-1; 10 bases are shared with TRBD1. The CDR3 sequence is 16 residues long. The J segment lost 1 base and the V segment lost 5 bases, leaving 7 bases of the junction unmatched. Germline V gene lookup returns CDR1 SNHLY and CDR2 FYNNEI.

J is TRBJ1-2 and V is TRBV28; 7 bases are a match to TRBD1. The ends lost 5 bases at V and 5 bases at J; junction bases unmatched: 2. The CDR3 spans 12 residues. Germline assignment: CDR1 MDHEN and CDR2 SYDVKM. In DNA form, the CDR3 reads TGTGCCAGCAGTCCGGGACAGTATGGCTACACCTTC. Protein: CASSPGQYGYTF.

The V gene is TRBV11-3, the J gene TRBJ2-2, with D possibly being TRBD2 (5 bases). Trimming pared 4 bases from V and 7 bases from J, leaving 16 bases between. The CDR3 loop spans 15 amino acids. Per germline, CDR1 SGHNT and CDR2 YENEEA. The DNA of the CDR3 is TGTGCCAGCAGCTACGCGGATTCACGGGGCGGGGAGCTGTTTTTT. Protein product: CASSYADSRGGELFF.

The CDR3 nucleotides are TGTGCCAGCAGCTTAATAGCGGGGGGGCGAGGAGATACGCAGTATTTT. Translated: CASSLIAGGRGDTQYF. The V and J genes are TRBV7-3 and TRBJ2-3; 11 positions agree with TRBD2. The CDR3 runs 16 residues. Germline trimming cut 1 base from V and 5 bases from J; bases unmatched to any gene: 5. The germline gives CDR1 SGHTA, CDR2 FQGTGA.